The 24 T cell receptor beta chains below come from one sample, sequenced in a study of shared clonotypes between healthy human individuals. The repertoire was sequenced with immunoSEQ multiplex PCR; TCRdb's copy has only in-frame clones and lacks some. The table records 550,000 to 700,000 clones, 73% of them present only once. The sample consisted of memory CD4+ T cells sorted from blood. Subset here: CD45RA-negative fraction. These receptors originate from a woman aged 25 to 39 in good health.

This clone has a single count. This chain joins TRBV15 and TRBJ2-2, with D tentatively TRBD2 (5 bases). Per germline, CDR1 LNHNV and CDR2 YYDKDF (reference sequence). The CDR3 spans 14 residues. The germline V and J ends were trimmed by 3 bases and 5 bases, with 10 bases remaining between them. As DNA, the CDR3 is TGTGCCACCAGCAGGGAGGACCGAACCGGGGAGCTGTTTTTT. It is translated as CATSREDRTGELFF.

The chain employs TRBV10-3 and TRBJ1-1; tentatively, D is TRBD1 (5 bases). The V gene's germline CDR1 is ENHRY and CDR2 SYGVKD. The length of the CDR3 is 14 residues. Trimming left V 5 bases short and J 3 bases short, with 13 bases between. The CDR3 spells CAISRDPLDTEAFF. DNA of the CDR3: TGTGCCATCAGTCGGGACCCCCTGGACACTGAAGCTTTCTTT.

Notes on this clone: This sample includes further DNA sequences coding for the same CDR3. This chain joins TRBV11-2 and TRBJ2-3; D ambiguous. Trimming took 5 bases from V and 0 from J, leaving 6 bases between them. The CDR3 has 13 residues. Germline V gene lookup returns CDR1 SGHAT and CDR2 FQNNGV. The CDR3 loop reads CASSEPSTDTQYF. CDR3 bases: TGTGCCAGCAGCGAACCGAGCACAGATACGCAGTATTTT.

The chain recombines TRBV2 with TRBJ2-1; 7 bases are a match to TRBD2. Germline V gene data show CDR1 as SNHLY and CDR2 as FYNNEI. There are 13 residues in the CDR3. Trimming took 8 bases from V and 3 from J; bases not matched to a gene: 4. The DNA of the CDR3 is TGTGCCAGCGAGCGGGAACACTACAATGAGCAGTTCTTC. This gives the protein CASEREHYNEQFF.

This chain connects TRBV30 to TRBJ2-1; 7 bases align to TRBD1. The germline CDR1 and CDR2 sequences are GTSNPN and SVGIG (reference sequence). The CDR3 is made up of 14 amino acids. The V segment lost 2 bases and the J segment 2 bases; nucleotides outside the gene matches: 3. The DNA of the CDR3 is TGTGCCTGGAGTACGGGACAGCCCTACAATGAGCAGTTCTTC. Its protein is CAWSTGQPYNEQFF.

This clone was seen once. It may be a read error: a sequence one base away is much more abundant. Other DNA sequences of this sample code for an identical CDR3. The rearrangement links TRBV5-1 to TRBJ2-3; possibly TRBD1 for D (6 bases). CDR1 is SGHRS, CDR2 YFSETQ, per germline. The CDR3 spans 14 residues. V was clipped by 4 bases and J by 2 bases, with 11 bases between them. The CDR3 bases are TGCGCCAGCAGCCCCGGGACAATCACAGATACGCAGTATTTT. Translated, it gives CASSPGTITDTQYF.

As for this clone: This could be a read error, since a much larger clone is one nucleotide away. Additional DNA sequences in this sample encode the identical CDR3. This chain uses TRBV6-1 with TRBJ1-2, with a weak D call TRBD1 (5 bases). The CDR3 runs 15 residues. The germline CDR1 and CDR2 sequences are MNHNS and SASEGT. The CDR3 spells CASMRGQTENYGYTF. CDR3 nucleotides: TGTGCCAGCATGAGAGGTCAGACAGAGAACTATGGTTACACCTTC.

This clone was seen more than once but under ten times. The V call is TRBV5-1, the J call TRBJ1-2; D remains ambiguous. CDR3 size: 14 residues. Germline V gene lookup returns CDR1 SGHRS and CDR2 YFSETQ. The V end was cut by 3 bases, the J end by 4 bases, with 13 bases between. In DNA, the CDR3 is TGCGCCAGCAGCTCCAACAGCGGTAGCTATGGCTACACCTTC. As protein: CASSSNSGSYGYTF.

The V call is TRBV27, the J call TRBJ2-5; 8 positions agree with TRBD1. The end of the DNA fits TRBJ2-7 better, so the J call may be wrong. CDR1 and CDR2 from the germline V gene are MNHEY and SMNVEV (reference sequence). The CDR3 is 15 residues long. The CDR3 coding sequence is TGTGCCAGCAGTTCCGCCGGGACAGGAACCTACGAGCAGTACTTC. Protein: CASSSAGTGTYEQYF.

The CDR3 sequence: CASSPQGGSYGYTF. The CDR3 nucleotides read TGTGCCAGCAGCCCCCAGGGGGGGTCTTATGGCTACACCTTC. The V and J genes are TRBV7-2 and TRBJ1-2, with 7 bases matching TRBD1. The trim removed 5 bases at V and 5 bases at J, leaving 8 bases unmatched. The CDR3 is 14 amino acids. Germline loops: CDR1 SGHTA, CDR2 FQGNSA. The whole variable domain, filled in from reference TRBV7-2 and TRBJ1-2, reads GAGVSQSPSNKVTEKGKDVELRCDPISGHTALYWYRQSLGQGLEFLIYFQGNSAPDKSGLPSDRFSAERTGGSVSTLTIQRTQQEDSAVYLCASSPQGGSYGYTFGSGTRLTVV.

The chain couples TRBV5-5 to TRBJ2-1, with TRBD2 matching over 9 bases. V shed 5 bases and J 8 bases; nucleotides not matched to a gene: 5. The germline CDR1 and CDR2 sequences are SGHKS and YYEKEE (reference sequence). CDR3 length: 13 amino acids. The CDR3 spells CASRPREGDEQFF. The CDR3 coding sequence is TGTGCCAGCAGGCCGCGGGAGGGGGATGAGCAGTTCTTC.

This clone was recorded a few times. The chain recombines TRBV30 with TRBJ1-4, with a weak D call TRBD1 (6 bases). The V gene's germline CDR1 is GTSNPN and CDR2 SVGIG (reference sequence). Deletions cut 0 bases from V and 7 bases from J, with 12 bases between. The CDR3 length is 14 residues. DNA for the CDR3: TGTGCCTGGAGTGTCACGGGGGCAGGTGAAAAACTGTTTTTT. Translating gives CAWSVTGAGEKLFF.

The chain couples TRBV23-1 to TRBJ2-3; TRBD2 aligns across 16 bases. TRBV23-1 is flagged as an ORF with uncertain function. The CDR3 is 15 residues long. V shed 6 bases and J 6 bases; nucleotides not matched to a gene: 3. Here the CDR3 reads CASRGLAGGPDTQYF. CDR3 coding DNA: TGCGCCAGCAGGGGACTAGCGGGAGGGCCGGATACGCAGTATTTT.

This clone has a handful of counts. This chain uses TRBV7-6 with TRBJ2-7; 10 bases are a match to TRBD2. This CDR3 is built from 14 residues. V dropped 3 bases and J dropped 7; count of bases not matched to a gene: 6. The germline V gene has CDR1 SGHVS and CDR2 FNYEAQ. CDR3 bases: TGTGCCAGCAGCTTGGTAGCGGGAGGAGGAGAGCAGTACTTC. The encoded protein is CASSLVAGGGEQYF.

The rearrangement uses TRBV6-1 and TRBJ1-1; D remains ambiguous. The germline CDR1 and CDR2 sequences are MNHNS and SASEGT. Trimming cost V 5 bases and J 3 bases, with 13 bases left between them. The CDR3 sequence is 14 residues long. The DNA for the CDR3 is TGTGCCAGCAGTACCTGGGGAGGGCACACTGAAGCTTTCTTT. It specifies CASSTWGGHTEAFF.

This clone was found many times. The chain is built from TRBV6-6 and TRBJ2-2, with 9 bases matching TRBD1. The CDR3 runs to 16 residues. With 2 bases clipped from V and 3 bases from J, the junction kept 4 bases outside the gene matches. Germline V gene data show CDR1 as MNHNY and CDR2 as SVGAGI (reference sequence). CDR3 residues: CASSYGRDRDTGELFF. The CDR3 DNA reads TGTGCCAGCAGTTACGGTCGGGACAGGGACACCGGGGAGCTGTTTTTT.

V and J are TRBV28 and TRBJ1-2; no clear D gene. The CDR3 runs 10 residues. V gave up 6 bases and J gave up 5 bases, with 4 bases separating them. The germline CDR1 and CDR2 sequences are MDHEN and SYDVKM. The CDR3 DNA sequence: TGTGCCAGCAGCCAATATGGCTACACCTTC. This gives the protein CASSQYGYTF.

V is TRBV28 and J is TRBJ1-2; tentatively, D is TRBD1 (6 bases). This CDR3 is 14 amino acids long. V dropped 3 bases and J dropped 4 bases, with 12 bases sitting between them. Germline CDR1 and CDR2: MDHEN and SYDVKM. Written as DNA, the CDR3 is TGTGCCAGCAGTTTGGTTCAGGGGACCTATGGCTACACCTTC. Residues: CASSLVQGTYGYTF.

The chain uses TRBV7-7 and TRBJ2-5; unclear D gene. The CDR3 is 13 amino acids. Trimming stripped 1 base from V and 2 bases from J, with 5 bases between. Per the germline V gene, CDR1 is SSHAT and CDR2 is FNYEAQ (reference sequence). CDR3 sequence: CASSLVRQETQYF. In nucleotides, the CDR3 is TGTGCCAGCAGCTTAGTGAGGCAAGAGACCCAGTACTTC.

The CDR3: CASKYLGGGDTQYF. CDR3 in DNA: TGTGCCAGCAAATATTTGGGGGGTGGAGATACGCAGTATTTT. This chain connects TRBV2 to TRBJ2-3; D might be TRBD2 (6 bases). The CDR3 totals 14 residues. Trimming cost V 7 bases and J 5 bases, with 16 bases left between them. Germline lookup yields CDR1 SNHLY and CDR2 FYNNEI.

This clone was counted a few times. This chain connects TRBV7-8 to TRBJ1-5; 7 bases line up with TRBD1. V lost 1 base to trimming and J lost 7 bases; unmatched junction nucleotides: 4. The CDR3 has 14 amino acids. The germline CDR1 and CDR2 sequences are SGHVS and FQNEAQ. CDR3 in amino acids: CASSLGTGAQPQHF. In DNA form, the CDR3 reads TGTGCCAGCAGCTTAGGGACAGGTGCCCAGCCCCAGCATTTT.

As to this clone: Given a much more abundant clone one base away, this may be a read error. This chain joins TRBV7-9 and TRBJ2-3; the match to TRBD2 covers 9 bases. Germline values: CDR1 SEHNR, CDR2 FQNEAQ (reference sequence). The CDR3 has 14 residues. CDR3 sequence (DNA): TGTGCCAGCAGATTAGCGGGAGGCACAGATACGCAGTATTTT. This encodes CASRLAGGTDTQYF.

Only a few counts were recorded for this clone. The chain is built from TRBV7-8 and TRBJ2-1, with D possibly TRBD2 on 6 matching bases. The CDR3 has 13 residues. Germline assignment: CDR1 SGHVS and CDR2 FQNEAQ. V was clipped by 6 bases and J by 4 bases, with 10 bases between them. CDR3 nucleotides: TGTGCCAGCAGACGGAGGGATTACAATGAGCAGTTCTTC. Its translation is CASRRRDYNEQFF.

This chain connects TRBV10-3 to TRBJ1-1; TRBD1 matches at 7 bases. The V and J ends lost 7 bases and 4 bases, in that order; junction bases with no gene match: 12. Germline values: CDR1 ENHRY, CDR2 SYGVKD. The CDR3 has 15 residues. The CDR3 DNA follows: TGTGCCATCACCCCCTCATTGACAGGGCGCACTGAAGCTTTCTTT. Amino acid sequence: CAITPSLTGRTEAFF.